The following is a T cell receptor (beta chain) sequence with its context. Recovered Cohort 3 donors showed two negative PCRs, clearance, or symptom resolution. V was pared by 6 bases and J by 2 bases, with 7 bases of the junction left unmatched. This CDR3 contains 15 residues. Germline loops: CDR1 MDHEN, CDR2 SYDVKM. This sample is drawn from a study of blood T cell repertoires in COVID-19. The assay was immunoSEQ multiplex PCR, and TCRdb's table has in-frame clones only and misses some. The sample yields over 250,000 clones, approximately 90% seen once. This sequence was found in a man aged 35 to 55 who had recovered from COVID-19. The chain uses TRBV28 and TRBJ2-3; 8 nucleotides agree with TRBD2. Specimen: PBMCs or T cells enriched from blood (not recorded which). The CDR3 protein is CASSSGGPLTDTQYF. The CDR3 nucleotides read TGTGCCAGCAGCAGCGGGGGCCCTCTCACAGATACGCAGTATTTT. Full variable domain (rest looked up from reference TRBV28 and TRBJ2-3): DVKVTQSSRYLVKRTGEKVFLECVQDMDHENMFWYRQDPGLGLRLIYFSYDVKMKEKGDIPEGYSVSREKKERFSLILESASTNQTSMYLCASSSGGPLTDTQYFGPGTRLTVL.